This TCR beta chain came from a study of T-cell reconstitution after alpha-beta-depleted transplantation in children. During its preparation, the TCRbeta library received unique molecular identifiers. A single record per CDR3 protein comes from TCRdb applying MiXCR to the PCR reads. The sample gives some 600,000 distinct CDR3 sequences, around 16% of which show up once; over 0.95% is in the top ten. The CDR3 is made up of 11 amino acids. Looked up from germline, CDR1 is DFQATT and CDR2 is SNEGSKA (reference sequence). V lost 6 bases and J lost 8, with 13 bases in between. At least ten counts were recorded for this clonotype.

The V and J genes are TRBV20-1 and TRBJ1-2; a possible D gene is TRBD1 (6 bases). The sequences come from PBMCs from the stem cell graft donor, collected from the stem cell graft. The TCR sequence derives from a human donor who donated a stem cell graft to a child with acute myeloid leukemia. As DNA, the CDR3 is TGCAGTGCCATATCCGACAGGGGCTACACCTTC. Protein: CSAISDRGYTF.